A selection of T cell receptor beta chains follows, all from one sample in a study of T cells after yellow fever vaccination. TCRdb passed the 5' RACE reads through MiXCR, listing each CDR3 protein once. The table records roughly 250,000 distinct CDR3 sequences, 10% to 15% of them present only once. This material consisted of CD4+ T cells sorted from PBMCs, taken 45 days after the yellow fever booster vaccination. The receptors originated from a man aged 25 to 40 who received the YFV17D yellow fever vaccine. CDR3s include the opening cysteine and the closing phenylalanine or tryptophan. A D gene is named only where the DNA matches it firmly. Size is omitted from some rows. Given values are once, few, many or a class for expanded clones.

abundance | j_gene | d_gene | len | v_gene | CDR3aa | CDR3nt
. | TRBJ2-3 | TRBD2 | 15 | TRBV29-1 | CSARLAGERTDTQYF | TGCAGCGCACGACTAGCGGGGGAGAGGACAGATACGCAGTATTTT
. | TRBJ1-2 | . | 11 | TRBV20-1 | CSASRPGGYTF | TGCAGTGCTAGTAGGCCGGGCGGCTACACCTTC
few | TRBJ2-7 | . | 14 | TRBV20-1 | CSAQGSLSGDEQYF | TGCAGTGCCCAGGGTTCCCTATCTGGGGACGAGCAGTACTTC
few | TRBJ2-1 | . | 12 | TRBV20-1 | CSAHSKTSEQFF | TGCAGTGCTCATTCCAAGACCAGTGAGCAGTTCTTC
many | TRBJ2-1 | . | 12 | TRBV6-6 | CASSFGDNEQFF | TGTGCCAGCAGTTTTGGGGACAATGAGCAGTTCTTC
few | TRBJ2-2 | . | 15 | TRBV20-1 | CSARDQGRGTGELFF | TGCAGTGCTAGAGATCAGGGCAGGGGCACCGGGGAGCTGTTTTTT
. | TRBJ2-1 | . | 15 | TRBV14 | CASSPGGALKNEQFF | TGTGCCAGCAGCCCTGGGGGGGCTCTAAAAAATGAGCAGTTCTTC
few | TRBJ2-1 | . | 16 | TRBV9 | CASSVDPSPVLNEQFF | TGTGCCAGCAGCGTTGATCCGTCCCCAGTTCTGAATGAGCAGTTCTTC
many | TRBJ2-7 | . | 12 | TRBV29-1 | CGLRNLRGEQYF | TGCGGCCTCCGAAACCTACGGGGCGAGCAGTACTTC
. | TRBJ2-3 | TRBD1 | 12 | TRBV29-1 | CSGRQGADTQYF | TGCAGCGGTAGACAGGGCGCAGATACGCAGTATTTT
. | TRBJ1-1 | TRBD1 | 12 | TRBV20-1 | CSAPRQGTEAFF | TGCAGTGCCCCCCGACAGGGCACTGAAGCTTTCTTT
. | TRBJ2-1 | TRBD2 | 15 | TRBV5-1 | CASSLPAGGSHEQFF | TGCGCCAGCAGCTTGCCAGCGGGAGGGTCCCATGAGCAGTTCTTC
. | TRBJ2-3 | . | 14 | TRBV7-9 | CASNEYSSTDTQYF | TGTGCCAGTAACGAGTACTCTAGCACAGATACGCAGTATTTT
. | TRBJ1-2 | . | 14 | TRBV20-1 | CSAREVSAGYGYTF | TGCAGTGCTAGAGAGGTCTCAGCGGGCTATGGCTACACCTTC
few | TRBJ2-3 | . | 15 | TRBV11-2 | CASSPLSSRTDTQYF | TGTGCCAGCAGCCCTCTCTCAAGTCGGACAGATACGCAGTATTTT
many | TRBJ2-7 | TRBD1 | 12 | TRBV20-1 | CSAKGTDGSHRF | TGCAGTGCTAAGGGGACAGATGGGTCTCACAGGTTC
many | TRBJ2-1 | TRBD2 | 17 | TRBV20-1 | CSARAGSTSGSYHEQFF | TGCAGTGCTAGAGCCGGTTCGACTAGCGGGAGTTATCATGAGCAGTTCTTC
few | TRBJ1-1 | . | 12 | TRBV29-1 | CSVVGRGYEAFF | TGCAGCGTTGTGGGCAGGGGATATGAAGCTTTCTTT
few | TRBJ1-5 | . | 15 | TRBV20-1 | CSARDRGTNNQPQHF | TGCAGTGCTAGAGATAGAGGGACAAATAATCAGCCCCAGCATTTT
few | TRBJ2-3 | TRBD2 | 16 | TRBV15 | CATSSWGEGLGDTQYF | TGTGCCACCAGCAGCTGGGGGGAGGGCCTAGGAGATACGCAGTATTTT
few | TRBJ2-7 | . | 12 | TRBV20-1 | CSARVGQYEQYF | TGCAGTGCTAGAGTCGGGCAGTACGAGCAGTACTTC
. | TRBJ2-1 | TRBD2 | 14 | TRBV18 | CASSAGTSGAEQFF | TGTGCCAGCTCCGCAGGGACTAGCGGTGCGGAGCAGTTCTTC